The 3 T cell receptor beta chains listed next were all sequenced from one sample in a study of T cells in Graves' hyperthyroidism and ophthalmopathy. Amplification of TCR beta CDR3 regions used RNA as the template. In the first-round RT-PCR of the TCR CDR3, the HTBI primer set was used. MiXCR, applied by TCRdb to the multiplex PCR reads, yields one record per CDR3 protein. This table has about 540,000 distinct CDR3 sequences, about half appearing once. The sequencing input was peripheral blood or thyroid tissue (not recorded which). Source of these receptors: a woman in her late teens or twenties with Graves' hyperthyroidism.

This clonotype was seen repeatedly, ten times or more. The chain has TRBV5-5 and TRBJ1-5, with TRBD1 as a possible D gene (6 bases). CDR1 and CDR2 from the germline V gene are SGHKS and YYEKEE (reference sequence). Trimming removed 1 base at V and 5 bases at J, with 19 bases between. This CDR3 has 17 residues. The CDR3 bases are TGTGCCAGCAGCTTGATGCCCGCGGACAGCTATTATCAGCCCCAGCATTTT. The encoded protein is CASSLMPADSYYQPQHF. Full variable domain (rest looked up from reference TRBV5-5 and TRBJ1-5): DAGVTQSPTHLIKTRGQQVTLRCSPISGHKSVSWYQQVLGQGPQFIFQYYEKEERGRGNFPDRFSARQFPNYSSELNVNALLLGDSALYLCASSLMPADSYYQPQHFGDGTRLSIL.

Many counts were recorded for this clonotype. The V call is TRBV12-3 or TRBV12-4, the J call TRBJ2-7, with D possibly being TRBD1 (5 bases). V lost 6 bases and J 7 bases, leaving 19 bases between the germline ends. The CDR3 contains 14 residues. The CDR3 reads CASSQRGHGFEQYF. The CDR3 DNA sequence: TGTGCCAGCAGCCAACGCGGACATGGCTTTGAGCAGTACTTC.

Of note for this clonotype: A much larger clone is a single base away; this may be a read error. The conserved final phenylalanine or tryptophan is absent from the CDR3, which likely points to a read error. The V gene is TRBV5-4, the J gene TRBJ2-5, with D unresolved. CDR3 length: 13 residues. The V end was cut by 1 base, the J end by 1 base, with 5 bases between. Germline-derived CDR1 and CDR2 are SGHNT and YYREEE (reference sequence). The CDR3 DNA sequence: TGTGCCAGCAGCTTGCCTACCCAAGAGACCCAGTACCTC. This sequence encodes CASSLPTQETQYL.